Listed below are T cell receptor beta chains from one sample, sequenced in a study of shared clonotypes between healthy human individuals. Method: immunoSEQ multiplex PCR; TCRdb's copy keeps in-frame clones and lacks some. The sample records around 1,900,000 clones, about 93% being singletons. Sequenced input: naive CD8+ T cells from PBMCs. Every receptor here comes from a man younger than 35 in good health. Some clones in this sample may be carry-over from other donors' samples. CDR3s include the opening cysteine and the closing phenylalanine or tryptophan. D genes are given only for firm matches. Not every row has a clone size; where given, it reads once, few, many or a size class.

d_call	v_call	j_call	clone_size	cdr3_nt	cdr3_aa
NA	TRBV5-1	TRBJ2-7	NA	TGCGCCAGCAGCTACACAACGGGACGGAGCTACGAGCAGTACTTC	CASSYTTGRSYEQYF
NA	TRBV6-5	TRBJ2-3	NA	TGTGCCAGCAGCTCCCAGGGGTCTACGCAGTATTTT	CASSSQGSTQYF
TRBD1	TRBV28	TRBJ2-7	NA	TGTGCCAGCAGTTTGCCCAGGGGGCCTGACTACGAGCAGTACTTC	CASSLPRGPDYEQYF
NA	TRBV2	TRBJ1-1	NA	TGTGCCAGCAGTGAAAAGGGTTTCGGCCCTGAAGCTTTCTTT	CASSEKGFGPEAFF
TRBD1	TRBV4-1	TRBJ2-4	NA	TGCGCCAGCAGCCAAGATGGGACAGGGGTCAAAAACATTCAGTACTTC	CASSQDGTGVKNIQYF
NA	TRBV29-1	TRBJ2-7	NA	TGCAGCGTTGAATTGGCAGGGGTTGCGGGTTACGAGCAGTACTTC	CSVELAGVAGYEQYF
NA	TRBV7-9	TRBJ2-1	NA	TGTGCCAGCCAACTCGGGGGACGGGATGAGCAGTTCTTC	CASQLGGRDEQFF
NA	TRBV27	TRBJ2-1	NA	TGTGCCAGCAGTCCTCTACGGACTGCTAGTGGCGATGAGCAGTTCTTC	CASSPLRTASGDEQFF
TRBD1	TRBV12-5	TRBJ2-1	NA	TGTGCTAGTGGCCGGGACAGGGAATACAATGAGCAGTTCTTC	CASGRDREYNEQFF
NA	TRBV7-2	TRBJ1-5	NA	TGTGCCAGCAGCCCTGACCCCAGGGCTGGTAGCAATCAGCCCCAGCATTTT	CASSPDPRAGSNQPQHF
TRBD1	TRBV28	TRBJ2-7	NA	TGTGCCAGCAGTTTGGACTCCGGGACAGGGCCGGCCGAGCAGTACTTC	CASSLDSGTGPAEQYF
NA	TRBV29-1	TRBJ1-2	NA	TGCAGCGTTGACCCCGGTACAGGCTATGGCTACACCTTC	CSVDPGTGYGYTF
NA	TRBV4-3	TRBJ2-2	NA	TGCGCCAGCAGCCAAGACAGGGGAAACACCGGGGAGCTGTTTTTT	CASSQDRGNTGELFF
TRBD1	TRBV5-4	TRBJ1-1	NA	TGTGCCAGCAGTTGGACAGGGAGCACTGAAGCTTTCTTT	CASSWTGSTEAFF
NA	TRBV4-1	TRBJ2-7	NA	TGCGCCAGCAGCCCGGGATCGACCTACGAGCAGTACTTC	CASSPGSTYEQYF
TRBD1	TRBV7-8	TRBJ1-1	NA	TGTGCCAGCAGCGCAGACAGGGGACTTCGGAACACTGAAGCTTTCTTT	CASSADRGLRNTEAFF
NA	TRBV7-3	TRBJ1-5	NA	TGTGCCAGCAGCCTCACAGGGACTCAGCCCCAGCATTTT	CASSLTGTQPQHF
NA	TRBV19	TRBJ2-1	NA	TGTGCCAGTAGGGGAACAGAAAATGAGCAGTTCTTC	CASRGTENEQFF
NA	TRBV7-9	TRBJ2-2	NA	TGTGCCAGCAGCTTAAGCCTAGTTGTCGCCGGGGAGCTGTTTTTT	CASSLSLVVAGELFF
TRBD2	TRBV28	TRBJ2-1	once	TGTGCCAGCAGTTTACCCACTAGCGGGCTATACTACAATGAGCAGTTCTTC	CASSLPTSGLYYNEQFF
TRBD2	TRBV10-3	TRBJ2-1	NA	TGTGCCATCAGTGGAACTAGCGGGAGGGGGGTGGATGAGCAGTTCTTC	CAISGTSGRGVDEQFF
NA	TRBV7-3	TRBJ2-7	NA	TGTGCCAGCAGCCCCCGAGCCACCTACGAGCAGTACTTC	CASSPRATYEQYF
TRBD2	TRBV7-9	TRBJ2-1	NA	TGTGCCAGCAGCCCGCGGACTAGCGGGAGCTGGGAGCAGTTCTTC	CASSPRTSGSWEQFF
TRBD1	TRBV10-2	TRBJ2-7	NA	TGCGCCAGCAGTGAAGCTCGAGACAGGGTCTACGAGCAGTACTTC	CASSEARDRVYEQYF
NA	TRBV28	TRBJ2-7	NA	TGTGCCAGCAGTTTGGCCCTTCGGTCGTACGAGCAGTACTTC	CASSLALRSYEQYF
NA	TRBV30	TRBJ1-1	NA	TGTGCCTGGAGTGTACTGGACCCTGAAGCTTTCTTT	CAWSVLDPEAFF
TRBD1	TRBV27	TRBJ2-7	NA	TGTGCCAGCAGTTTTGGGCCGGGACAGGCTTTCTACGAGCAGTACTTC	CASSFGPGQAFYEQYF
NA	TRBV19	TRBJ2-1	NA	TGTGCCAGTAGTATTTCCGCTGCCTACAATGAGCAGTTCTTC	CASSISAAYNEQFF
NA	TRBV6-6	TRBJ1-1	NA	TGTGCCAGCAGTCCCTCGACAGGATACCTGAACACTGAAGCTTTCTTT	CASSPSTGYLNTEAFF
NA	TRBV7-4	TRBJ1-2	NA	TGTGCCAGCAGCTTCCGATATCAAGGGGCCTCGGGTGGCTACACCTTC	CASSFRYQGASGGYTF
TRBD1	TRBV9	TRBJ2-7	NA	TGTGCCAGCAGCGTAGGAGGGACAGGGGCCTACGAGCAGTACTTC	CASSVGGTGAYEQYF
TRBD1	TRBV6-5	TRBJ1-2	NA	TGTGCCAGCAGTCCGACAGGGGGCCCGGATGGCTACACCTTC	CASSPTGGPDGYTF
TRBD2	TRBV27	TRBJ2-1	NA	TGTGCCAGCAGGTCGATTAGCGGGACGTACAATGAGCAGTTCTTC	CASRSISGTYNEQFF
NA	TRBV18	TRBJ2-3	NA	TGTGCCAGCTCACCGGGGGCAGACACAGATACGCAGTATTTT	CASSPGADTDTQYF
TRBD2	TRBV27	TRBJ2-1	NA	TGTGCCAGCAGAGCCCTAGCGGGAGGGCTGGGTCGGTACAATGAGCAGTTCTTC	CASRALAGGLGRYNEQFF
NA	TRBV27	TRBJ2-1	NA	TGTGCCAGCAGTCCCCTTCTTGTCCACGGGGGCTCCTACAATGAGCAGTTCTTC	CASSPLLVHGGSYNEQFF
TRBD2	TRBV27	TRBJ2-7	NA	TGTGCCAGCAGTGAAGGACTAGCCCCTGGGGAGCAGTACTTC	CASSEGLAPGEQYF
NA	TRBV27	TRBJ2-3	once	TGTGCCAGCAGTCCCGGTCCGCGGAGCCCAGATACGCAGTATTTT	CASSPGPRSPDTQYF
NA	TRBV9	TRBJ2-3	NA	TGTGCCAGCAGCGCGAGGACAGATACGCAGTATTTT	CASSARTDTQYF
NA	TRBV11-2	TRBJ2-7	NA	TGTGCCAGCGGGGCGGGATCTTACGAGCAGTACTTC	CASGAGSYEQYF
TRBD1	TRBV2	TRBJ2-1	NA	TGTGCCAGCAGGTTCAGGGGGCCCAATTACAATGAGCAGTTCTTC	CASRFRGPNYNEQFF
NA	TRBV19	TRBJ1-2	NA	TGTGCCAGTAGTATATCTCCGGCCAGCCTCGGGAACTATGGCTACACCTTC	CASSISPASLGNYGYTF
TRBD1	TRBV6-1	TRBJ1-2	NA	TGTGCCAGCAGTGGGTCGACAGGGGTTGGTTATGGCTACACCTTC	CASSGSTGVGYGYTF
TRBD1	TRBV4-1	TRBJ2-3	NA	TGCGCCAGCAGCCAAGGCAGGGGGTGGGATACGCAGTATTTT	CASSQGRGWDTQYF
NA	TRBV27	TRBJ2-2	NA	TGTGCCAGCAGTTCCTACTACACCGGGGAGCTGTTTTTT	CASSSYYTGELFF
TRBD2	TRBV27	TRBJ2-1	NA	TGTGCCAGCAGTTACCTAGCGGGCTCCTACAATGAGCAGTTCTTC	CASSYLAGSYNEQFF
TRBD1	TRBV19	TRBJ1-2	NA	TGTGCCAGTAGCCCCGACAGGGCCGCTTTCTATGGCTACACCTTC	CASSPDRAAFYGYTF